This T cell receptor (beta chain) originates from a study of cytomegalovirus exposure and HLA in healthy donors. Clones were read by immunoSEQ multiplex PCR, and TCRdb kept only the in-frame ones, dropping some. Of over 250,000 clones in the sample, around 90% were seen once. CDR1 and CDR2 (germline): MNHEY, SMNVEV (reference sequence). V lost 2 bases and J lost 1, with 6 bases in between. The CDR3 sequence is 14 residues long. The rearrangement links TRBV27 to TRBJ1-5; no clear D gene. This sequence was found in a woman in her thirties in good health and CMV-seropositive. Sequencing was performed on PBMCs. Here the CDR3 DNA reads TGTGCCAGCAGTTTAATCGGGAGCAATCAGCCCCAGCATTTT. Amino acid sequence: CASSLIGSNQPQHF.